The entry that follows covers one T cell receptor beta chain sequence. The data originate from a study of T-cell reconstitution after alpha-beta-depleted transplantation in children. A TCRbeta library incorporating unique molecular identifiers was prepared. From the PCR reads, TCRdb called clonotypes with MiXCR, one entry per CDR3 protein. The sample comprises fewer than 90,000 distinct CDR3 sequences, 6% to 8% of which are singletons, and about 2.3% rests with the top ten. This TCR was recovered from a human donor who donated a stem cell graft to a child with acute lymphoblastic leukemia. The sample consisted of PBMCs from the stem cell graft donor, taken from the stem cell graft.

CDR3 nucleotides: TGCAGTGCGTCACAGGGGTCAGGAAGTCAGCCCCAGCATTTT. Translating it yields CSASQGSGSQPQHF. The rearrangement links TRBV20-1 to TRBJ1-5; TRBD1 aligns across 7 bases. Per the germline V gene, CDR1 is DFQATT and CDR2 is SNEGSKA (reference sequence). The V segment lost 6 bases and the J segment 6 bases; nucleotides outside the gene matches: 11. The CDR3 length is 14 residues.